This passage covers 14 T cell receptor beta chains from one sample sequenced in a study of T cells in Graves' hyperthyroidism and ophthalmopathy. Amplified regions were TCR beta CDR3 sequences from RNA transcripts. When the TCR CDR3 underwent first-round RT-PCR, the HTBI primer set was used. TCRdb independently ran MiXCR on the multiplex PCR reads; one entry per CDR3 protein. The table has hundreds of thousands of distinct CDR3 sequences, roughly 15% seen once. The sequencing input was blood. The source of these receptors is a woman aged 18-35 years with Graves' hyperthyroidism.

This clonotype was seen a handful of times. CDR3 sequence reads: CASSSTPAGGPQHF. For the CDR3, the DNA is TGTGCCAGCAGCTCTACCCCGGCCGGAGGGCCCCAGCATTTT. The genes are TRBV5-6 and TRBJ1-5; D is unclear. Trimming took off 3 bases at V and 9 bases at J, with 16 bases between the two ends. Germline V gives CDR1 SGHDT, CDR2 YYEEEE. This CDR3 region has 14 residues.

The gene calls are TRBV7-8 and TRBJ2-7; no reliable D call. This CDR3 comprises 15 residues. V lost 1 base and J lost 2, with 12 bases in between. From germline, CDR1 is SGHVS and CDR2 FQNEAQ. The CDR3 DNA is TGTGCCAGCAGCTTAGGAGTCGCCAGAACCTACGAGCAGTACTTC. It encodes CASSLGVARTYEQYF.

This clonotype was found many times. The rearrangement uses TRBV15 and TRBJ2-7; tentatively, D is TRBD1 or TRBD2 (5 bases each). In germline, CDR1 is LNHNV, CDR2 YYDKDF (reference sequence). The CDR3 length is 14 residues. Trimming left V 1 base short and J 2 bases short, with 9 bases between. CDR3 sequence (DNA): TGTGCCACCAGCAGAGGTCAGGGACCCTACGAGCAGTACTTC. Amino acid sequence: CATSRGQGPYEQYF.

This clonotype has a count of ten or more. CDR3 sequence (DNA): TGTGCCACCAGCAGCCCCAGGACAGGGGAGAAGGGTGGCTACACCTTC. Translating it yields CATSSPRTGEKGGYTF. The V call is TRBV15, the J call TRBJ1-2; 9 bases match TRBD1. CDR3 length: 16 amino acids. The J segment lost 7 bases and the V segment lost 3 bases, leaving 12 bases of the junction unmatched. Germline V gene lookup returns CDR1 LNHNV and CDR2 YYDKDF (reference sequence).

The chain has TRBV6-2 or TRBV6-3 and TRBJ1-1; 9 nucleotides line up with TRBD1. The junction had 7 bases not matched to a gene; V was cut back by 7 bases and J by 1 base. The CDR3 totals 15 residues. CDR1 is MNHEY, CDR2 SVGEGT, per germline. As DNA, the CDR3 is TGTGCCAGCACCCCCCGGGACAGGGCGAACACTGAAGCTTTCTTT. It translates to CASTPRDRANTEAFF.

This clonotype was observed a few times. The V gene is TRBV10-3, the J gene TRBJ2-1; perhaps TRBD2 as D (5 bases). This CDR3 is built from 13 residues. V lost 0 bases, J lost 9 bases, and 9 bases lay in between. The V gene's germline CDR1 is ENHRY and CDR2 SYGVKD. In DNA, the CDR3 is TGTGCCATCAGTGAGTCTAGCGTCCCTGAGCAGTTCTTC. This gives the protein CAISESSVPEQFF.

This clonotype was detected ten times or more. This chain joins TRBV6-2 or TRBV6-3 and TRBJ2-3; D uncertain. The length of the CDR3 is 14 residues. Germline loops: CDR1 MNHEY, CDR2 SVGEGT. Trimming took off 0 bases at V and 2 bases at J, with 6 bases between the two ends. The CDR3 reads CASSYSALTDTQYF. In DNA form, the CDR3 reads TGTGCCAGCAGTTACTCCGCCCTCACAGATACGCAGTATTTT.

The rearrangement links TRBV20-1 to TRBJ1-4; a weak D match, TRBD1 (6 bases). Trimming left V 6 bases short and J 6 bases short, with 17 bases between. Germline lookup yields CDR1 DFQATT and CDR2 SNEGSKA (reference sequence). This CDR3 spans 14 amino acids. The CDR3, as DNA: TGCAGTGCCCCGAGAACAGGGAAGGATGAAAAACTGTTTTTT. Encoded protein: CSAPRTGKDEKLFF.

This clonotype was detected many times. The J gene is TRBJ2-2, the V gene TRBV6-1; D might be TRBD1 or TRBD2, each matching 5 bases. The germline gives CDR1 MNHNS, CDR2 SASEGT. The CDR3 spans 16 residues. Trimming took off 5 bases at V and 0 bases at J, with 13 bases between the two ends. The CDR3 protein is CASSPRDRSNTGELFF. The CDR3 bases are TGTGCCAGCAGTCCACGGGACCGATCGAACACCGGGGAGCTGTTTTTT.

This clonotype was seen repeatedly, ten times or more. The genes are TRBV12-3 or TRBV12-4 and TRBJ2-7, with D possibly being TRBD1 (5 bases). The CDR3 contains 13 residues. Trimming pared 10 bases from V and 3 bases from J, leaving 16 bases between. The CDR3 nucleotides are TGTGCCACTTCCATCGCGCAGGGCTACGAGCAGTACTTC. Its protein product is CATSIAQGYEQYF.

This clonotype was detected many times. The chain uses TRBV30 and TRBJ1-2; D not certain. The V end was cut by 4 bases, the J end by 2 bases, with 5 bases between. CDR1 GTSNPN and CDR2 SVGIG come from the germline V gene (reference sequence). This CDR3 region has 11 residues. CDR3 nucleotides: TGTGCCTGGAACAAGAACTATGGCTACACCTTC. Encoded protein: CAWNKNYGYTF.

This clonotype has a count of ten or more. In nucleotides, the CDR3 is TGTGCCAGCAGTCCAAAAGGGCTAGCGGGATTCACCGGGGAGCTGTTTTTT. This sequence encodes CASSPKGLAGFTGELFF. The chain has TRBV11-1 and TRBJ2-2; 9 positions agree with TRBD2. The trim removed 6 bases at V and 4 bases at J, leaving 12 bases unmatched. CDR1 SGHAT and CDR2 FQDESV come from the germline V gene (reference sequence). This CDR3 is 17 amino acids long.

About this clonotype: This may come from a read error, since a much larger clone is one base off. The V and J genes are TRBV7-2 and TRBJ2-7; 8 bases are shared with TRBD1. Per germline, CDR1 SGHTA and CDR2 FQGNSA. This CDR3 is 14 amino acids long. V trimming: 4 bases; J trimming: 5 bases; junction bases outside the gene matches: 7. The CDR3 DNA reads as TGTGCCAGCAGCTCGCGACAGGGGCTTGACGAGCAGTACTTC. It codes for CASSSRQGLDEQYF.

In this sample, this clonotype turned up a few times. In DNA, the CDR3 is TGCGCCAGCAGTCGTCCCGGGCAGGGAAGAGATGAGCAGTTCTTC. Residues: CASSRPGQGRDEQFF. The chain carries TRBV4-1 and TRBJ2-1, with a possible D match to TRBD1 (5 bases). CDR1 and CDR2 (germline): MGHRA, YSYEKL. Trimming removed 6 bases from V and 8 bases from J, with 20 bases in between. CDR3 length equals 15 residues.